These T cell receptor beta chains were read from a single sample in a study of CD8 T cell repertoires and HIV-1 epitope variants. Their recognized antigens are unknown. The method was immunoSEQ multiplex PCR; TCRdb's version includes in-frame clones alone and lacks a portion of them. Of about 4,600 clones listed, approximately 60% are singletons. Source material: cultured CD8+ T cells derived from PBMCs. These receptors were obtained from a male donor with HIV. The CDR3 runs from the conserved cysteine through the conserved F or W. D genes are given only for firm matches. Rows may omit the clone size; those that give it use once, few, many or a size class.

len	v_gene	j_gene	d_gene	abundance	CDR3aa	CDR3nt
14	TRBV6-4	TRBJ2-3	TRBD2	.	CASSEAGGTDTQYF	TGTGCCAGCAGTGAAGCGGGGGGCACAGATACGCAGTATTTT
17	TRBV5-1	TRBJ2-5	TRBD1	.	CASSLVVGAGGMETQYF	TGCGCCAGCAGCTTGGTCGTAGGGGCAGGGGGCATGGAGACCCAGTACTTC
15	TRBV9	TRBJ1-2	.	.	CASSRTAGANYGYTF	TGTGCCAGCAGTCGGACAGCCGGGGCTAACTATGGCTACACCTTC
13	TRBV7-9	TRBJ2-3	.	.	CATRGGLTDTQYF	TGTGCCACCAGGGGGGGCTTGACAGATACGCAGTATTTT
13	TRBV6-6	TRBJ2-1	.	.	CASRSGKGDLQFF	TGTGCCAGCAGGTCGGGAAAGGGGGACCTTCAGTTCTTC
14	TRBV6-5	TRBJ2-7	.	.	CASSDQGSSYEQYF	TGTGCCAGCAGTGATCAGGGAAGCTCCTACGAGCAGTACTTC
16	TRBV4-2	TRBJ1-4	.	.	CASSQDFLGGDEKLFF	TGTGCCAGCAGCCAAGATTTCCTTGGTGGGGATGAAAAACTGTTTTTT
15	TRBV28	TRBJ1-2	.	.	CASSLVLLGGYGYTF	TGTGCCAGCAGTTTGGTACTTTTAGGAGGCTATGGCTACACCTTC
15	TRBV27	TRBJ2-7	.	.	CASSLQAGSSYEQYF	TGTGCCAGCAGTTTACAAGCCGGTAGCTCCTACGAGCAGTACTTC
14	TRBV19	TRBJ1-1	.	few	CASSITGMTGEAFF	TGTGCCAGTAGTATCACGGGTATGACAGGAGAAGCTTTCTTT
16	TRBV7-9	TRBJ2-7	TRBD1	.	CASSPPTGQGLYEQYF	TGTGCCAGCAGCCCGCCCACAGGACAGGGCCTCTACGAGCAGTACTTC
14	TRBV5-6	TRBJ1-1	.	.	CASSFGTGNTEAFF	TGTGCCAGCAGCTTTGGGACTGGGAACACTGAAGCTTTCTTT
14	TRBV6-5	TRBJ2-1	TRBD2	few	CASSYGLAGAEQFF	TGTGCCAGCAGTTACGGGTTAGCGGGAGCGGAGCAGTTCTTC
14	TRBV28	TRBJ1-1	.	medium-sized	CASSFRGWGTEAFF	TGTGCCAGCAGTTTTCGGGGATGGGGCACTGAAGCTTTCTTT
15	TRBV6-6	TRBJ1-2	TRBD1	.	CASSYQDRLNYGYTF	TGTGCCAGCAGTTACCAGGACAGGCTGAACTATGGCTACACCTTC
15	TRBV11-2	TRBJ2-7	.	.	CASSLVGGVSYEQYF	TGTGCCAGCAGCTTAGTAGGCGGGGTCTCCTACGAGCAGTACTTC
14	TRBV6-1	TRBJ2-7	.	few	CASSDQGSSYEQYF	TGTGCCAGCAGTGATCAGGGAAGCTCCTACGAGCAGTACTTC
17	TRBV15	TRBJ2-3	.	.	CATSKFRRTTGTDTQYF	TGTGCCACCAGCAAATTTAGACGGACTACCGGCACAGATACGCAGTATTTT
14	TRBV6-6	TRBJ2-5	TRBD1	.	CASSYVQGEQTQYF	TGTGCCAGCAGTTACGTACAGGGGGAACAGACCCAGTACTTC
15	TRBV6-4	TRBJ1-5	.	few	CASSDSTYGNQPQHF	TGTGCCAGCAGTGACTCGACCTACGGCAATCAGCCCCAGCATTTT
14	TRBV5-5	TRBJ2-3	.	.	CASSLPGETDTQYF	TGTGCCAGCAGCTTGCCGGGGGAGACAGATACGCAGTATTTT
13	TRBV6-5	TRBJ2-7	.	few	CASSYSRGYEQYF	TGTGCCAGCAGTTACTCCAGGGGCTACGAGCAGTACTTC
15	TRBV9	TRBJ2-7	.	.	CASSATAGQAYEQYF	TGTGCCAGCAGCGCGACCGCGGGTCAGGCCTACGAGCAGTACTTC
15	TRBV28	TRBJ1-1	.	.	CASSFQGQKDTEAFF	TGTGCCAGCAGTTTTCAGGGGCAGAAGGACACTGAAGCTTTCTTT
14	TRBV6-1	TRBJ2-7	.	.	CASHNTQVTYEQYF	TGTGCCAGCCATAACACACAGGTTACCTACGAGCAGTACTTC
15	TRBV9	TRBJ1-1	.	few	CASSVGSQARDEAFF	TGTGCCAGCAGCGTAGGATCGCAGGCCAGGGATGAAGCTTTCTTT
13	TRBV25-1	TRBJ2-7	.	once	CASSPQTSYEQYF	TGTGCCAGCAGTCCCCAAACCTCCTACGAGCAGTACTTC
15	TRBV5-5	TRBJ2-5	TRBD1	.	CASSPPTGVGETQYF	TGTGCCAGCAGCCCACCCACAGGGGTCGGGGAGACCCAGTACTTC
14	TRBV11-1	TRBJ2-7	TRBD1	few	CASSPRDRDVEQYF	TGTGCCAGCAGCCCGAGGGACAGGGATGTCGAGCAGTACTTC
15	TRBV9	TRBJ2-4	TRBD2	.	CASSVGLAGYDIQYF	TGTGCCAGCAGCGTGGGACTAGCGGGGTATGACATTCAGTACTTC
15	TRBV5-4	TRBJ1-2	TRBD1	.	CASSLGDSGRGGYTF	TGTGCCAGCAGCCTAGGGGACAGCGGGAGGGGTGGCTACACCTTC
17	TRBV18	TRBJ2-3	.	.	CASSPPGGAGVTDTQYF	TGTGCCAGCTCACCACCGGGGGGCGCGGGAGTAACAGATACGCAGTATTTT
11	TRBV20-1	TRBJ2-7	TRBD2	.	CMTSGTYEQYF	TGCATGACTAGCGGGACCTACGAGCAGTACTTC
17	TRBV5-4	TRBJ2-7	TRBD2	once	CASSANTGTSAYYEQYF	TGTGCCAGCAGCGCGAATACCGGGACTAGCGCCTACTACGAGCAGTACTTC
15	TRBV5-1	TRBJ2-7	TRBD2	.	CASSAGLAGEREQYF	TGCGCCAGCAGCGCCGGACTAGCGGGAGAGCGCGAGCAGTACTTC
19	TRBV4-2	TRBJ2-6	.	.	CASSQEWRTTTAGANVLTF	TGTGCCAGCAGCCAAGAGTGGCGGACTACGACGGCTGGGGCCAACGTCCTGACTTTC
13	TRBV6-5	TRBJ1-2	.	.	CASSYGANYGYTF	TGTGCCAGCTCCTACGGAGCTAACTATGGCTACACCTTC
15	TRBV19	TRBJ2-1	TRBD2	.	CASSFSGSSYNEQFF	TGTGCCAGTAGTTTTAGCGGGAGCTCCTACAATGAGCAGTTCTTC
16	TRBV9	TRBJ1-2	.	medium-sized	CASSPADARPLYGYTF	TGTGCCAGCAGCCCCGCGGACGCCAGGCCACTCTATGGCTACACCTTC
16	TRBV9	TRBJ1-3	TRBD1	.	CASSGPGQSSGNTIYF	TGTGCCAGCAGCGGGCCGGGACAGAGCTCTGGAAACACCATATATTTT